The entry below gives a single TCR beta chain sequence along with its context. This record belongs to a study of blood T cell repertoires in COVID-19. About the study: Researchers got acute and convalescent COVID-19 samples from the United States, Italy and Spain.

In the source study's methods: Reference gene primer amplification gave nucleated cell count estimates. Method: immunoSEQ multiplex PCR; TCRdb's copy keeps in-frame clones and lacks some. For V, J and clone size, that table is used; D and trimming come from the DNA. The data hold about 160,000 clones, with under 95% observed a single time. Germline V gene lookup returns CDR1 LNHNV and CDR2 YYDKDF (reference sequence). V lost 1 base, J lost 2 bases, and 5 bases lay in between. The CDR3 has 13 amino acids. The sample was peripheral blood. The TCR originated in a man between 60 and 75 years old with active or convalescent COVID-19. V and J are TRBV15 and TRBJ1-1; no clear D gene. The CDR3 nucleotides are TGTGCCACCAGCAGAGCCCGTAACACTGAAGCTTTCTTT. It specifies CATSRARNTEAFF.